This T cell receptor beta chain was sequenced for a study of T-cell reconstitution after alpha-beta-depleted transplantation in children. A TCRbeta library incorporating unique molecular identifiers was prepared. TCRdb processed the PCR reads anew with MiXCR; each CDR3 protein has one entry. This sample has 45,000 to 60,000 distinct CDR3 sequences, with about 47% found just once. Germline-derived CDR1 and CDR2 are SQVTM and ANQGSEA. The CDR3 runs to 14 residues. The trim removed 5 bases at V and 5 bases at J, leaving 8 bases unmatched. The chain uses TRBV29-1 and TRBJ2-5; 10 positions agree with TRBD1. The sample consisted of peripheral blood, taken before TCRalphabeta/CD19-depleted stem cell transplant. The clonotype comes from a boy younger than two with SCID, due to receive a stem cell transplant. CDR3 nucleotide sequence: TGCAGCGTTCTGGGACAGGGGATGAGGGAGACCCAGTACTTC. Its translation: CSVLGQGMRETQYF.